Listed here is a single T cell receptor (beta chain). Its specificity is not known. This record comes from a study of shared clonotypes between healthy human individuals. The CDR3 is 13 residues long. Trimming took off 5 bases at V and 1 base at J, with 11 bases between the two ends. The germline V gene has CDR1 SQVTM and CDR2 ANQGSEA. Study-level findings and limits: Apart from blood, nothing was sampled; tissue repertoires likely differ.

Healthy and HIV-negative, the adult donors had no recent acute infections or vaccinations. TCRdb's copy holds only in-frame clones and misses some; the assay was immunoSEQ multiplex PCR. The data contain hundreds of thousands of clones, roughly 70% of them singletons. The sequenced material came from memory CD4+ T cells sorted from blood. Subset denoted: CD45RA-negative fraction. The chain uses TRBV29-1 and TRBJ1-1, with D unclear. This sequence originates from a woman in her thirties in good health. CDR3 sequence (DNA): TGCAGCGTTCTCTACAACACGAACACTGAAGCTTTCTTT. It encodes CSVLYNTNTEAFF.